This passage covers 26 T cell receptor beta chains from one sample sequenced in a study of T cells after posttransplantation cyclophosphamide. Clones were read by immunoSEQ multiplex PCR, and TCRdb kept only the in-frame ones, dropping some. The sample shows about 12,000 clones, none of them appearing just once. The sequencing input was PBMCs. The receptors were sampled from a woman aged 40-49 years in good health, CMV-negative, and a related stem cell transplant donor.

Ten or more counts support this clone. The CDR3 DNA sequence: TGCAGTGCTTCCAAGGTCTATGGCTACACCTTC. Translated, it gives CSASKVYGYTF. This chain uses TRBV20-1 with TRBJ1-2; no clear D gene. Germline-derived CDR1 and CDR2 are DFQATT and SNEGSKA (reference sequence). Deletions cut 5 bases from V and 4 bases from J, with 8 bases between. The CDR3 contains 11 residues.

This clone came up many times. This chain joins TRBV25-1 and TRBJ2-2, with TRBD2 matching over 8 bases. Trimming removed 8 bases from V and 4 bases from J; junction bases left unmatched: 9. Germline V lookup: CDR1 MGHDK, CDR2 SYGVNS. This CDR3 is 15 amino acids long. CDR3 nucleotide sequence: TGTGCCAGCTCCTTTAGCGGGGCCTTCACCGGGGAGCTGTTTTTT. Its translation: CASSFSGAFTGELFF. Complete variable domain (other parts from reference TRBV25-1 and TRBJ2-2): EADIYQTPRYLVIGTGKKITLECSQTMGHDKMYWYQQDPGMELHLIHYSYGVNSTEKGDLSSESTVSRIRTEHFPLTLESARPSHTSQYLCASSFSGAFTGELFFGEGSRLTVL.

This clone was observed many times. The rearrangement links TRBV7-2 to TRBJ2-3, with unresolved D. Germline loops: CDR1 SGHTA, CDR2 FQGNSA. The CDR3 covers 12 residues. The V gene lost 1 base and the J gene lost 6 bases, with 5 bases spanning the gap. The CDR3 DNA follows: TGTGCCAGCAGCTTAGTGAGGGATACGCAGTATTTT. It is translated as CASSLVRDTQYF.

Ten or more counts support this clone. CDR3 bases: TGTGCCAGCACCCCCCATAATGAAAAACTGTTTTTT. Protein product: CASTPHNEKLFF. The V and J genes are TRBV27 and TRBJ1-4; the D is unclear. Germline CDR1 is MNHEY and CDR2 is SMNVEV (reference sequence). CDR3 length equals 12 residues. With 7 bases removed from V and 4 bases from J, the gap between germline ends came to 7 bases.

This clone was observed many times. The genes are TRBV5-1 and TRBJ2-2, with TRBD1 matching 8 bases. Germline-derived CDR1 and CDR2 are SGHRS and YFSETQ. The CDR3 runs 15 residues. V was pared by 4 bases and J by 5 bases, with 7 bases of the junction left unmatched. The CDR3 here is CASSRGTGGTGELFF. CDR3 nucleotides: TGCGCCAGCAGCCGAGGGACAGGAGGAACCGGGGAGCTGTTTTTT.

The sample holds many counts of this clone. The V gene is TRBV9, the J gene TRBJ2-5, with 9 bases lining up with TRBD2. Germline V lookup: CDR1 SGDLS, CDR2 YYNGEE. The CDR3 length is 16 residues. The V gene end was trimmed by 4 bases and the J gene end by 5 bases; junction bases not matched to a gene: 12. CDR3 bases: TGTGCCAGCAGCCCCTCCCCGCTAGCGGGGTCGGAGACCCAGTACTTC. It translates to CASSPSPLAGSETQYF.

Many counts were recorded for this clone. The chain carries TRBV5-6 and TRBJ2-2; TRBD1 matches 7 bases. This CDR3 has 18 residues. Germline-derived CDR1 and CDR2 are SGHDT and YYEEEE. V was pared by 3 bases and J by 4 bases, with 15 bases of the junction left unmatched. CDR3 nucleotide sequence: TGTGCCAGCAGCTCGAGGTGGGGGCCAAACAGGGGCACCGGGGAGCTGTTTTTT. Translated: CASSSRWGPNRGTGELFF.

There are many counts of this clone. V usage is TRBV18 and J usage is TRBJ2-2; D is possibly TRBD1 (6 bases). Germline CDR1 KGHSH, CDR2 LQKENI. The CDR3 totals 15 residues. V lost 6 bases and J lost 0, with 11 bases in between. CDR3 loop: CASSRDTANTGELFF. The CDR3 DNA sequence: TGTGCCAGCTCCAGGGACACCGCGAACACCGGGGAGCTGTTTTTT.

This clone was counted only a few times. The chain joins TRBV5-1 to TRBJ2-3, with 9 bases fitting TRBD1. V gave up 4 bases and J gave up 5 bases; unmatched junction bases: 5. The CDR3 has 14 residues. Germline-derived CDR1 and CDR2 are SGHRS and YFSETQ. CDR3 sequence: CASSPRQGGDTQYF. The CDR3 bases are TGCGCCAGCAGCCCGAGACAGGGGGGAGATACGCAGTATTTT.

This clone was seen repeatedly, ten times or more. The genes are TRBV6-5 and TRBJ1-4; a weak D match, TRBD1 (5 bases). Per germline, CDR1 MNHEY and CDR2 SVGAGI. This CDR3 comprises 16 residues. V shed 2 bases and J shed 5 bases, with 15 bases lying between them. The CDR3 nucleotides are TGTGCCAGCAGTTACCGGGTGAACAGGAAAAATGAAAAACTGTTTTTT. This gives the protein CASSYRVNRKNEKLFF.

This clone appeared many times. This chain links TRBV5-6 with TRBJ1-3; D remains ambiguous. This CDR3 contains 14 residues. Germline-derived CDR1 and CDR2 are SGHDT and YYEEEE. V was shortened by 0 bases and J by 0 bases, with 4 bases between the two germline ends. CDR3 region: CASSLGPSGNTIYF. Here the CDR3 DNA reads TGTGCCAGCAGCTTGGGGCCCTCTGGAAACACCATATATTTT.

The table lists this clone with many counts. V is TRBV5-5 and J is TRBJ2-5, with 9 bases aligning to TRBD2. This CDR3 contains 14 residues. V lost 3 bases to trimming and J lost 5 bases; unmatched junction nucleotides: 5. Germline CDR1 reads SGHKS; CDR2 reads YYEKEE (reference sequence). The DNA for the CDR3 is TGTGCCAGCAGCTGGCGGGGGGGGTATGAGACCCAGTACTTC. Translated, it gives CASSWRGGYETQYF. The whole variable domain, filled in from reference TRBV5-5 and TRBJ2-5, reads DAGVTQSPTHLIKTRGQQVTLRCSPISGHKSVSWYQQVLGQGPQFIFQYYEKEERGRGNFPDRFSARQFPNYSSELNVNALLLGDSALYLCASSWRGGYETQYFGPGTRLLVL.

This clone was observed a handful of times. CDR3 in DNA: TGTGCCAGCAGGGGACAGGGCCAAGAGACCCAGTACTTC. It yields the protein CASRGQGQETQYF. The rearrangement links TRBV6-6 to TRBJ2-5; 9 nucleotides align to TRBD1. Unmatched junction bases numbered 0, after V lost 6 bases and J lost 1 base. The CDR3 is 13 residues long. Per germline, CDR1 MNHNY and CDR2 SVGAGI (reference sequence).

At least ten counts were recorded for this clone. The chain carries TRBV12-3 or TRBV12-4 and TRBJ2-6; TRBD1 matches 7 bases. CDR3 size: 15 residues. With 6 bases clipped from V and 2 bases from J, the junction kept 4 bases outside the gene matches. The CDR3 nucleotides read TGTGCCAGCAGCCAAACAGGGGCTGGGGCCAACGTCCTGACTTTC. Its protein is CASSQTGAGANVLTF.

This clone was counted many times. This rearrangement joins TRBV28 to TRBJ2-3; 9 nucleotides align to TRBD1. The V gene's germline CDR1 is MDHEN and CDR2 SYDVKM. The CDR3 has 16 amino acids. J gave up 4 bases and V 4 bases, and 9 bases lay outside the gene matches. In DNA, the CDR3 is TGTGCCAGCAGTTCCGACAATGGACAGGGGCCAGATACGCAGTATTTT. This codes for CASSSDNGQGPDTQYF.

At least ten counts were recorded for this clone. This CDR3 reads CASSLSGQVQETQYF. The CDR3 DNA is TGTGCCAGCAGTCTCTCGGGACAGGTCCAAGAGACCCAGTACTTC. This chain links TRBV28 with TRBJ2-5; 8 bases align to TRBD1. Germline loops: CDR1 MDHEN, CDR2 SYDVKM. The CDR3 totals 15 residues. The V segment lost 5 bases and the J segment 1 base; nucleotides outside the gene matches: 6.

This clone was observed a handful of times. This chain joins TRBV28 and TRBJ2-5; TRBD2 agrees at 7 bases. The CDR3 runs to 15 residues. J was trimmed by 0 bases and V by 2 bases; bases with no gene match: 3. Germline assignment: CDR1 MDHEN and CDR2 SYDVKM. CDR3 protein: CASSLAGENQETQYF. For the CDR3, the DNA is TGTGCCAGCAGTTTAGCGGGGGAAAACCAAGAGACCCAGTACTTC.

At least ten counts were recorded for this clone. V gene TRBV5-6 combines with J gene TRBJ2-3; tentatively, D is TRBD1 (5 bases). Germline CDR1 and CDR2: SGHDT and YYEEEE. This CDR3 spans 15 amino acids. V lost 2 bases and J 1 base, leaving 11 bases between the germline ends. CDR3: CASSLPAGRTDTQYF. CDR3 DNA: TGTGCCAGCAGCTTACCCGCAGGGCGCACAGATACGCAGTATTTT.

This clone was picked up many times. The chain joins TRBV28 to TRBJ1-4; the D gene is possibly TRBD1 (6 bases). Germline CDR1 reads MDHEN; CDR2 reads SYDVKM. CDR3 size: 17 residues. The germline V and J ends were trimmed by 0 bases and 5 bases, with 16 bases remaining between them. The DNA of the CDR3 is TGTGCCAGCAGTTTATGGCGGTCTACAGGGAACAATGAAAAACTGTTTTTT. Its protein product is CASSLWRSTGNNEKLFF.

This clone was seen repeatedly, ten times or more. The J gene is TRBJ2-1, the V gene TRBV10-1; TRBD2 matches 15 bases. Germline V CDR1 and CDR2: WNHNN, SYGVQD (reference sequence). V lost 3 bases to trimming and J lost 9 bases; unmatched junction nucleotides: 6. This CDR3 comprises 16 residues. The CDR3 DNA is TGCGCCAGCAGTGAAGGACTAGCGGGGGGGAATGGTGAGCAGTTCTTC. Protein: CASSEGLAGGNGEQFF.

This clone came up many times. This chain links TRBV7-8 with TRBJ1-3; 7 bases fit TRBD1. The CDR3 totals 18 residues. V trimming: 2 bases; J trimming: 0 bases; junction bases outside the gene matches: 10. CDR1 SGHVS and CDR2 FQNEAQ come from the germline V gene. The DNA of the CDR3 is TGTGCCAGCAGCTTACGTAGACAGGGCGCCTTCTCTGGAAACACCATATATTTT. Translated, it gives CASSLRRQGAFSGNTIYF.

This clone was found many times. The chain uses TRBV18 and TRBJ2-7; TRBD1 matches at 7 bases. Per germline, CDR1 KGHSH and CDR2 LQKENI. V was clipped by 1 base and J by 1 base; unmatched bases: 1. The CDR3 length is 14 residues. CDR3 bases: TGTGCCAGCTCACCACAGGGGGCTTCCTACGAGCAGTACTTC. Translating it yields CASSPQGASYEQYF.

This clone occurred many times. In nucleotides, the CDR3 is TGTGCCAGCAGCCGGGACAGGGATGTCAATCAGCCCCAGCATTTT. Protein product: CASSRDRDVNQPQHF. This chain joins TRBV7-2 and TRBJ1-5; TRBD1 aligns across 9 bases. The germline CDR1 and CDR2 sequences are SGHTA and FQGNSA. The CDR3 is 15 residues long. The V and J ends lost 5 bases and 3 bases, in that order; junction bases with no gene match: 5.

In this sample, this clone turned up many times. The rearrangement uses TRBV7-2 and TRBJ2-7; TRBD2 aligns across 9 bases. Germline CDR1 is SGHTA and CDR2 is FQGNSA. With 4 bases clipped from V and 3 bases from J, the junction kept 7 bases outside the gene matches. The CDR3 contains 15 residues. The CDR3 region has the DNA TGTGCCAGCAGCTCTCTTGGTAGCGGGAGCTACGAGCAGTACTTC. This encodes CASSSLGSGSYEQYF.

For this clone: A much larger clone lies one base from this, so it may be a read error. The rearrangement joins TRBV6-1 to TRBJ2-7, with 10 bases lining up with TRBD2. Looked up from germline, CDR1 is MNHNS and CDR2 is SASEGT. V lost 6 bases to trimming and J lost 2 bases; unmatched junction nucleotides: 7. The CDR3 sequence is 15 residues long. DNA of the CDR3: TGTGCCAGCAGGGAAATAGCGGGAGGTCCCTACGAGCAGTACTTC. Amino acids: CASREIAGGPYEQYF.

This clone was detected ten times or more. V is TRBV4-3 and J is TRBJ1-5; unclear D gene. From germline, CDR1 is LGHNA and CDR2 YSLEER. This CDR3 has 17 residues. Trimming took 0 bases from V and 1 from J, leaving 13 bases between them. CDR3 nucleotide sequence: TGCGCCAGCAGCCAAGATATCGGGTCGGGGAGCAATCAGCCCCAGCATTTT. Its protein product is CASSQDIGSGSNQPQHF.